This T cell receptor beta chain is from a study of blood T cell repertoires in COVID-19. About the study: The cDNA or gDNA used as material had been derived from T cells, B-cell-depleted T cells, or PBMCs.

The CDR3 sequence is 14 residues long. Germline V gives CDR1 MNHEY, CDR2 SMNVEV (reference sequence). V shed 5 bases, J shed 8 bases, and the junction held 9 bases outside the gene matches. Clones were read by immunoSEQ multiplex PCR, and TCRdb kept only the in-frame ones, dropping some. The table shows roughly 67,000 clones, with about 80% occurring only once. The sequenced material came from peripheral blood. The receptor was isolated from a human donor in a cohort sampled during active COVID-19. This sequence joins TRBV27 and TRBJ2-1, with 7 bases that match TRBD1. Here the CDR3 DNA reads TGTGCCAGCAGTCCGACAGGGTATGGCTATGAGCAGTTCTTC. Amino acid sequence: CASSPTGYGYEQFF.